The 4 T cell receptor beta chains below all came from one sample that was sequenced in a study of blood T cell repertoires in COVID-19. Some clones are missing from TCRdb's copy, which holds only in-frame ones; the method was immunoSEQ multiplex PCR. The table lists around 68,000 clones, roughly 84% of them singletons, with about 6.6% in the top ten. The sequenced sample was peripheral blood. The receptor set was obtained from a man over 45 with active COVID-19.

The V and J genes are TRBV4-1 and TRBJ2-5; 8 nucleotides line up with TRBD2. Germline CDR1 MGHRA, CDR2 YSYEKL. This CDR3 has 16 amino acids. The ends lost 4 bases at V and 2 bases at J; junction bases unmatched: 9. Here the CDR3 DNA reads TGCGCCAGCAGCCGAGGACTAGCTCAGCTACAAGAGACCCAGTACTTC. Its protein is CASSRGLAQLQETQYF.

This sequence joins TRBV5-1 and TRBJ2-5, with 8 bases lining up with TRBD1. Germline CDR1 is SGHRS and CDR2 is YFSETQ. J was trimmed by 5 bases and V by 4 bases; bases with no gene match: 7. The CDR3 is 14 residues long. In nucleotides, the CDR3 is TGCGCCAGCAGCCCAACGACAGGGGACGAGACCCAGTACTTC. Translation: CASSPTTGDETQYF.

The chain is built from TRBV5-1 and TRBJ2-7; possible D gene TRBD2, 6 bases. CDR3 length equals 14 residues. CDR1 is SGHRS and CDR2 is YFSETQ in the germline V gene. Trimming took 7 bases from V and 6 from J, leaving 20 bases between them. CDR3 amino acids: CASQGPGLGGEQYF. Written as DNA, the CDR3 is TGCGCCAGCCAGGGACCAGGGTTGGGGGGCGAGCAGTACTTC.

This clone has only one observation. V gene TRBV2 combines with J gene TRBJ1-3; D is undetermined. The CDR3 has 13 amino acids. The germline gives CDR1 SNHLY, CDR2 FYNNEI. V lost 7 bases and J 6 bases, leaving 13 bases between the germline ends. CDR3 sequence: CASNTAFANTIYF. The DNA of the CDR3 is TGTGCCAGCAATACAGCATTCGCAAACACCATATATTTT. The full variable domain, rest sourced from reference TRBV2 and TRBJ1-3, is EPEVTQTPSHQVTQMGQEVILRCVPISNHLYFYWYRQILGQKVEFLVSFYNNEISEKSEIFDDQFSVERPDGSNFTLKIRSTKLEDSAMYFCASNTAFANTIYFGEGSWLTVV.